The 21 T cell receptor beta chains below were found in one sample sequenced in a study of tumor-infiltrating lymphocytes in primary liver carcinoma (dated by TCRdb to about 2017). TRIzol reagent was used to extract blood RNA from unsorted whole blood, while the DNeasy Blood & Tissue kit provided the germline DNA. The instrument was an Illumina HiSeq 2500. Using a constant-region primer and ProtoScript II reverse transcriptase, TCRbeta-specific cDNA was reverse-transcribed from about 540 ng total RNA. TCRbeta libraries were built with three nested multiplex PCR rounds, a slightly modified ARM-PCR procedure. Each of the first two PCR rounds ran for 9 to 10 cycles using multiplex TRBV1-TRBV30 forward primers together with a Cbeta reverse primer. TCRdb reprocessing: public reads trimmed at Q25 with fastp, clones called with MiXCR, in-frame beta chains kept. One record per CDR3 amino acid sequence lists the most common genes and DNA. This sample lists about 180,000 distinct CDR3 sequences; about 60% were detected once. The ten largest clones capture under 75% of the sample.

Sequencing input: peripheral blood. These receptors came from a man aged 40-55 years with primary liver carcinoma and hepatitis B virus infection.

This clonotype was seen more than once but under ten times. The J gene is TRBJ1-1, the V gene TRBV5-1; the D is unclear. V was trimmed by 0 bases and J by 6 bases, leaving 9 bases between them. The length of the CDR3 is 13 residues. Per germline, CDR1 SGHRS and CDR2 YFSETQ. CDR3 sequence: CASSLDRRAEAFF. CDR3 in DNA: TGCGCCAGCAGCTTGGACCGGAGGGCTGAAGCTTTCTTT. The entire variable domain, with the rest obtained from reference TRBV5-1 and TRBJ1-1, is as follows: KAGVTQTPRYLIKTRGQQVTLSCSPISGHRSVSWYQQTPGQGLQFLFEYFSETQRNKGNFPGRFSGRQFSNSRSEMNVSTLELGDSALYLCASSLDRRAEAFFGQGTRLTVV.

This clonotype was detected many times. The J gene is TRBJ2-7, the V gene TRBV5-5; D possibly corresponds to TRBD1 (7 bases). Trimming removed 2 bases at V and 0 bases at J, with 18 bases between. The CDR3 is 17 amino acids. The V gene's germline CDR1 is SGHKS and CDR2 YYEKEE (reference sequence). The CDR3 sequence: CASSFRVGGQSSYEQYF. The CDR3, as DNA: TGTGCCAGCAGCTTCAGGGTCGGGGGACAGAGCTCCTACGAGCAGTACTTC.

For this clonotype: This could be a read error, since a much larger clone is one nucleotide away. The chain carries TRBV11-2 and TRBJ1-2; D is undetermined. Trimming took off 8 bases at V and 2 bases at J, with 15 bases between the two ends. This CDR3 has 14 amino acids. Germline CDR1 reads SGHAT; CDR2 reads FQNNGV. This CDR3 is CASGGQFVNYGYTF. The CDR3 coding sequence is TGTGCCAGCGGCGGGCAGTTTGTCAACTATGGCTACACCTTC. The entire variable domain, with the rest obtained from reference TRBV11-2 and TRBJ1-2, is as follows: EAGVAQSPRYKIIEKRQSVAFWCNPISGHATLYWYQQILGQGPKLLIQFQNNGVVDDSQLPKDRFSAERLKGVDSTLKIQPAKLEDSAVYLCASGGQFVNYGYTFGSGTRLTVV.

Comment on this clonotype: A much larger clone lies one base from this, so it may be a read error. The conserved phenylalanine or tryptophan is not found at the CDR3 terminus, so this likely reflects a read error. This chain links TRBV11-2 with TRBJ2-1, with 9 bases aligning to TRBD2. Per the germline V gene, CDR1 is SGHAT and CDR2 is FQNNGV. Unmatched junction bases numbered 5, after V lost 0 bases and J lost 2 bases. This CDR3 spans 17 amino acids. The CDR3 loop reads CASSLERPSGTYNEQFL. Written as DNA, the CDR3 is TGTGCCAGCAGCTTAGAGAGGCCTAGCGGGACCTACAATGAGCAGTTCCTC.

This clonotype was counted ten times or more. The CDR3, as DNA: TGTGCCAGCTCGGCTAGCGGCTACGAGCAGTACTTC. Translated: CASSASGYEQYF. The chain joins TRBV11-2 to TRBJ2-7; 7 bases agree with TRBD2. V shed 8 bases and J 3 bases; nucleotides not matched to a gene: 4. Germline CDR1 reads SGHAT; CDR2 reads FQNNGV. The CDR3 extends over 12 amino acids. The full variable domain, its missing parts supplied by reference TRBV11-2 and TRBJ2-7, is EAGVAQSPRYKIIEKRQSVAFWCNPISGHATLYWYQQILGQGPKLLIQFQNNGVVDDSQLPKDRFSAERLKGVDSTLKIQPAKLEDSAVYLCASSASGYEQYFGPGTRLTVT.

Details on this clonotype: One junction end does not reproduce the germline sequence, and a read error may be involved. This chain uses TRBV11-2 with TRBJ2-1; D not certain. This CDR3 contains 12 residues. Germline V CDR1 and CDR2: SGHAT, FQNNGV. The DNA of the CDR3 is TGTGACAGCAGCCTCAGAGGATATGAGCAGTTCTTC. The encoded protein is CDSSLRGYEQFF.

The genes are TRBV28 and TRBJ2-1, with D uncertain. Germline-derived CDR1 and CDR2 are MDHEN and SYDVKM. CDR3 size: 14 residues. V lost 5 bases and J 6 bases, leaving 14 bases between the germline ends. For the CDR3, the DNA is TGTGCCAGCAGTCCTCCATATGAGCTCAATGAGCAGTTCTTC. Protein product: CASSPPYELNEQFF.

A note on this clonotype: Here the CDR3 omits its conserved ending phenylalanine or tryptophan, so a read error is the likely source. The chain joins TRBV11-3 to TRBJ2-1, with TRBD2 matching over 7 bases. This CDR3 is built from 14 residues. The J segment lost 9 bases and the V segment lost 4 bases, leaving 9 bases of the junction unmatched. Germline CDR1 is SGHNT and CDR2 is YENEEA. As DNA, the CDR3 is TGTGCCAGCAGCTCCCTAGCGGAAGAGGGTGAGCAGTTCTTG. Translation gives CASSSLAEEGEQFL.

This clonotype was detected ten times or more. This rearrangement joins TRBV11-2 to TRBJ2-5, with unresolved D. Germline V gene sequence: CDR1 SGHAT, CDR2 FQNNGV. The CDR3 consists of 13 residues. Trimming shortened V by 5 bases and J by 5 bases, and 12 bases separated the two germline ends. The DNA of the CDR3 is TGTGCCAGCAGCCAAAACATAAAGGAGACCCAGTACTTC. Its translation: CASSQNIKETQYF.

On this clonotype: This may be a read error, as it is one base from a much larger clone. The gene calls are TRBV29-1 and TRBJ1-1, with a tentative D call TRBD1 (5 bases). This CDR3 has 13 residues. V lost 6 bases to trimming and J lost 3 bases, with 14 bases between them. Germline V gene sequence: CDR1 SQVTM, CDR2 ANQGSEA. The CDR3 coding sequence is TGCAGCGTCTTCGGACAAATGGACACTGAAGCTTTCTTT. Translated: CSVFGQMDTEAFF.

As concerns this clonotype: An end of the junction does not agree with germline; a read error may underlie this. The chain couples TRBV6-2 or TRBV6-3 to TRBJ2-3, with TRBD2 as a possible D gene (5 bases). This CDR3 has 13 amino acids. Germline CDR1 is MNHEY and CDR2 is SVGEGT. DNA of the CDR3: TGTGCTAGCAGTAAACCGGGGAAGGATACGCAGTATTTT. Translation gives CASSKPGKDTQYF.

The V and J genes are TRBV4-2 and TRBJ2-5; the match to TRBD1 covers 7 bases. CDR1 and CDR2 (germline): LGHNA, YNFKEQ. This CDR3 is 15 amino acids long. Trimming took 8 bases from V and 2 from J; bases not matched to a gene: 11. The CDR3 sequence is CASSATEGQQETQYF. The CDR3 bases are TGTGCCAGCTCTGCGACTGAGGGACAGCAAGAGACCCAGTACTTC.

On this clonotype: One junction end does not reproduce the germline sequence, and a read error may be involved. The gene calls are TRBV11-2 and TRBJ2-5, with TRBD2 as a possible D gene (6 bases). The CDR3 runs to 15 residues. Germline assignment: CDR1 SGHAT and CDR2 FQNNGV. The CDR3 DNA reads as TGTGCAAGCAGCCACGGGCTCACGGGGGAGGAGACCCAGTACTTC. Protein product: CASSHGLTGEETQYF.

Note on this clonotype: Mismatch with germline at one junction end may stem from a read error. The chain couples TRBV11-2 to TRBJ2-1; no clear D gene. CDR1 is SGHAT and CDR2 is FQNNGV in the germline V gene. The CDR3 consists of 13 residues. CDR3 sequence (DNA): TGTACCAGCAGGTTCTTTTCTGTATATGAGCAGTTCTTC. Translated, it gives CTSRFFSVYEQFF. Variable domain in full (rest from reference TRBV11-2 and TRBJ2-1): EAGVAQSPRYKIIEKRQSVAFWCNPISGHATLYWYQQILGQGPKLLIQFQNNGVVDDSQLPKDRFSAERLKGVDSTLKIQPAKLEDSAVYLCTSRFFSVYEQFFGPGTRLTVL.

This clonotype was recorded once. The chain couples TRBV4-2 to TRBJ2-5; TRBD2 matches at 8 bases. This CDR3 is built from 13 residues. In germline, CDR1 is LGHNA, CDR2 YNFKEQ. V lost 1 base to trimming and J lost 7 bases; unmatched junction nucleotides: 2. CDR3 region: CASSQGRGGTQYF. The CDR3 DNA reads TGTGCCAGCAGCCAAGGTCGGGGGGGGACCCAGTACTTC.

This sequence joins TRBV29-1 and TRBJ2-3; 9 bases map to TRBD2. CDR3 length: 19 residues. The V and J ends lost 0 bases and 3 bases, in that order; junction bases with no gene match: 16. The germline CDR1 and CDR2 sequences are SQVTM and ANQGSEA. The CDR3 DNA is TGCAGCGTTGAAGATCGGCGGGTGATAGCGGGAGTTGGGACAGATACGCAGTATTTT. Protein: CSVEDRRVIAGVGTDTQYF.

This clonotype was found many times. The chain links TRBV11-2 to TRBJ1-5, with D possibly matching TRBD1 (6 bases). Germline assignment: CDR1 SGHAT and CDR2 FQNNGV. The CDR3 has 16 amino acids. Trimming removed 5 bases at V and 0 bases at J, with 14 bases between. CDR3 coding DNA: TGTGCCAGCAGCAAGGGGGGTTTCTCTAGCAATCAGCCCCAGCATTTT. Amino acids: CASSKGGFSSNQPQHF.

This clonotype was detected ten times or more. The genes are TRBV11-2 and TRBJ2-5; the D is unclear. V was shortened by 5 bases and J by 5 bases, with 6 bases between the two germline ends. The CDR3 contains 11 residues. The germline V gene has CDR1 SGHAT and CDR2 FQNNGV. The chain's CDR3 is CASSVVETQYF. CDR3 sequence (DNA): TGTGCCAGCAGCGTCGTGGAGACCCAGTACTTC.

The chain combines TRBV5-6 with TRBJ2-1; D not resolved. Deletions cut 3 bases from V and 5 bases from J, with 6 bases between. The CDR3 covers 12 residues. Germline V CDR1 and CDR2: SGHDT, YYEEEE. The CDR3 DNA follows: TGTGCCAGCAGCTCCCCCAACAATGAGCAGTTCTTC. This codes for CASSSPNNEQFF.

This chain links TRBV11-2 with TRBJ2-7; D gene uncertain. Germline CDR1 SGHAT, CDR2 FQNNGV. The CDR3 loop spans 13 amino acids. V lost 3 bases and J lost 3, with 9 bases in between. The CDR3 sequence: CASSLLPHYEQYF. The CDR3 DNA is TGTGCCAGCAGCTTGCTGCCACACTACGAGCAGTACTTC. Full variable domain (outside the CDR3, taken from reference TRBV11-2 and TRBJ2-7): EAGVAQSPRYKIIEKRQSVAFWCNPISGHATLYWYQQILGQGPKLLIQFQNNGVVDDSQLPKDRFSAERLKGVDSTLKIQPAKLEDSAVYLCASSLLPHYEQYFGPGTRLTVT.

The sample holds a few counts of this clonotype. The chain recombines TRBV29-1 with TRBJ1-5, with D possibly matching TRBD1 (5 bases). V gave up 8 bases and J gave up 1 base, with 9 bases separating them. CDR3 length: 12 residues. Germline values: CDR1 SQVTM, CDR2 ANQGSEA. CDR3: CSTRQSNQPQHF. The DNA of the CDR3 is TGCAGCACCCGACAGAGCAATCAGCCCCAGCATTTT.